Presented here are 32 T cell receptor beta chains from one specimen sequenced in a study of blood T cell repertoires in COVID-19. Only in-frame clones appear in the TCRdb table, and some are missing; sequencing was by immunoSEQ multiplex PCR. The sample holds 110,000 or so clones; about 80% are singletons and the top ten take about 7.3%. Sequenced sample: peripheral blood. These receptors came from a middle-aged woman with acute or convalescent COVID-19.

The chain is built from TRBV11-2 and TRBJ1-6, with 10 bases fitting TRBD1. Trimming took 0 bases from V and 11 from J; bases not matched to a gene: 4. CDR1 is SGHAT and CDR2 is FQNNGV in the germline V gene. The CDR3 is made up of 15 amino acids. CDR3 DNA sequence: TGTGCCAGCAGCTTAGAGGGACAGGGGTTGACACCCCTCCACTTT. It encodes CASSLEGQGLTPLHF.

The gene calls are TRBV11-1 and TRBJ2-1; tentatively, D is TRBD2 (6 bases). V shed 2 bases and J shed 0 bases, with 11 bases lying between them. The CDR3 runs to 16 residues. Germline V gene data show CDR1 as SGHAT and CDR2 as FQDESV (reference sequence). The CDR3 here is CASSLRRGFSYNEQFF. The DNA for the CDR3 is TGTGCCAGCAGCTTAAGGCGGGGATTCTCCTACAATGAGCAGTTCTTC.

The V and J genes are TRBV5-4 and TRBJ1-5; 9 positions agree with TRBD1. V lost 5 bases, J lost 7 bases, and 22 bases stayed unmatched. Germline CDR1 SGHNT, CDR2 YYREEE (reference sequence). CDR3 length equals 19 residues. The CDR3 here is CASRDRDRGWGGYSQPQHF. In nucleotides, the CDR3 is TGTGCCAGCAGAGACCGAGACAGGGGGTGGGGGGGCTATTCCCAGCCCCAGCATTTT.

This clone has just a few counts. The chain's CDR3 is CASSLTGGRDTEAFF. For the CDR3, the DNA is TGTGCCAGCAGCTTAACCGGGGGGCGCGACACTGAAGCTTTCTTT. The chain links TRBV5-6 to TRBJ1-1; TRBD1 might be the D (6 bases). From germline, CDR1 is SGHDT and CDR2 YYEEEE. Trimming cost V 2 bases and J 3 bases, with 14 bases left between them. This CDR3 is 15 amino acids long.

DNA for the CDR3: TGTGCCAGTAGTTGGTCCGGGACAGCTAATGAAAAACTGTTTTTT. Its translation is CASSWSGTANEKLFF. The chain couples TRBV19 to TRBJ1-4; 7 bases align to TRBD1. The CDR3 is 15 amino acids. Germline CDR1 reads LNHDA; CDR2 reads SQIVND (reference sequence). The V and J ends lost 5 bases and 3 bases, in that order; junction bases with no gene match: 6.

A note on this clone: A junction end diverges from the germline sequence, so it may reflect a read error. The chain recombines TRBV7-2 with TRBJ1-2, with D hard to call. This CDR3 is built from 11 residues. The germline V gene has CDR1 SGHTA and CDR2 FQGNSA. The DNA for the CDR3 is TGTGCCAGCAGCTTAGTGGCCGGGTACGCCTTC. Translating it yields CASSLVAGYAF.

This rearrangement joins TRBV7-6 to TRBJ2-7; TRBD2 matches 15 bases. CDR3 length equals 15 residues. Unmatched junction bases numbered 3, after V lost 5 bases and J lost 4 bases. Germline loops: CDR1 SGHVS, CDR2 FNYEAQ. The CDR3 loop reads CASSPGTSGGYEQYF. CDR3 nucleotide sequence: TGTGCCAGCAGCCCAGGGACTAGCGGGGGGTACGAGCAGTACTTC.

This chain uses TRBV15 with TRBJ2-3, with 7 bases that match TRBD2. The CDR3 contains 15 residues. Germline lookup yields CDR1 LNHNV and CDR2 YYDKDF (reference sequence). V shed 4 bases, J shed 2 bases, and the junction held 6 bases outside the gene matches. CDR3 coding DNA: TGTGCCACCAGCACGGGGAGGGCAGACACAGATACGCAGTATTTT. This sequence encodes CATSTGRADTDTQYF.

This clone was detected only a few times. The chain combines TRBV6-6 with TRBJ2-7; TRBD2 is a possible D gene (6 bases). The V end lost 7 bases, the J end lost 2 bases, and 12 bases lay between the germline ends. The CDR3 consists of 13 residues. CDR1 MNHNY and CDR2 SVGAGI come from the germline V gene (reference sequence). The CDR3 nucleotides are TGTGCCAGCACTCCGGGGGTAACCTACGAGCAGTACTTC. It yields the protein CASTPGVTYEQYF.

V gene TRBV4-2 combines with J gene TRBJ2-7; TRBD1 is a possible D gene (6 bases). V shed 0 bases and J shed 4 bases, with 10 bases lying between them. This CDR3 contains 14 residues. Germline CDR1 and CDR2: LGHNA and YNFKEQ. CDR3 coding DNA: TGTGCCAGCAGCCAAGAGACAGGCCAGTACGAGCAGTACTTC. Encoded protein: CASSQETGQYEQYF.

A few counts support this clone. This chain connects TRBV30 to TRBJ1-4, with 10 bases matching TRBD1. Trimming at V came to 3 bases and at J to 8 bases, leaving 3 bases not matched to a gene. Germline CDR1 reads GTSNPN; CDR2 reads SVGIG (reference sequence). The CDR3 runs to 13 residues. As DNA, the CDR3 is TGTGCCTGGAGGGAGGACAGGGGGGAAAAACTGTTTTTT. Translation: CAWREDRGEKLFF.

This chain connects TRBV6-5 to TRBJ1-2; 8 bases are a match to TRBD1. In germline, CDR1 is MNHEY, CDR2 SVGAGI. The CDR3 runs to 13 residues. V shed 2 bases and J 7 bases; nucleotides not matched to a gene: 3. In nucleotides, the CDR3 is TGTGCCAGCAGTTACGACAGGGGAAGTGGCTACACCTTC. Its protein is CASSYDRGSGYTF.

The V gene is TRBV7-2, the J gene TRBJ1-2; perhaps TRBD1 as D (6 bases). V lost 5 bases, J lost 4 bases, and 17 bases lay in between. This CDR3 has 15 amino acids. Germline CDR1 and CDR2: SGHTA and FQGNSA. CDR3 nucleotides: TGTGCCAGCAGCCCAAGAGGGGGAGGGGGCTATGGCTACACCTTC. As protein: CASSPRGGGGYGYTF.

This chain uses TRBV6-5 with TRBJ1-2; TRBD1 matches 11 bases. Germline V CDR1 and CDR2: MNHEY, SVGAGI. With 4 bases clipped from V and 8 bases from J, the junction kept 12 bases outside the gene matches. The CDR3 consists of 16 residues. CDR3 coding DNA: TGTGCCAGCAGTTCACGGGACAGGGGGGGATCGAAGGGCTACACCTTC. This sequence encodes CASSSRDRGGSKGYTF.

The chain joins TRBV29-1 to TRBJ1-2; maybe TRBD1 (6 bases). The length of the CDR3 is 16 residues. The V end lost 5 bases, the J end lost 6 bases, and 25 bases lay between the germline ends. Germline V gene sequence: CDR1 SQVTM, CDR2 ANQGSEA. DNA for the CDR3: TGCAGCGTTCTCTCCGGGGGGCAGCGGCGGGCCCATGGCTACACCTTC. It specifies CSVLSGGQRRAHGYTF.

The rearrangement links TRBV19 to TRBJ1-6; unclear D gene. V gave up 4 bases and J gave up 6 bases, with 10 bases separating them. CDR3 length equals 14 residues. Germline CDR1 reads LNHDA; CDR2 reads SQIVND (reference sequence). Written as DNA, the CDR3 is TGTGCCAGTAGTACCTGGTCGCGTAATTCACCCCTCCACTTT. Translation gives CASSTWSRNSPLHF.

This clone was detected a few times. V and J are TRBV7-9 and TRBJ1-3; possible D gene TRBD1, 6 bases. CDR1 is SEHNR and CDR2 is FQNEAQ in the germline V gene (reference sequence). The CDR3 covers 14 residues. The V and J ends lost 5 bases and 4 bases respectively, with 12 bases between them. The chain's CDR3 is CASSVQGSGNTIYF. The CDR3 DNA reads TGTGCCAGCAGCGTACAGGGCTCCGGAAACACCATATATTTT.

V usage is TRBV29-1 and J usage is TRBJ1-2; D uncertain. Germline CDR1 is SQVTM and CDR2 is ANQGSEA. V lost 4 bases and J 2 bases, leaving 14 bases between the germline ends. The CDR3 spans 14 residues. CDR3 amino acids: CSVAILGRNYGYTF. CDR3 nucleotide sequence: TGCAGCGTTGCTATTTTGGGGAGAAACTATGGCTACACCTTC.

The chain links TRBV18 to TRBJ2-1; TRBD2 matches at 12 bases. CDR1 KGHSH and CDR2 LQKENI come from the germline V gene. The CDR3 covers 14 residues. The V segment lost 8 bases and the J segment 6 bases; nucleotides outside the gene matches: 5. Written as DNA, the CDR3 is TGTGCCAGCACTAGCGGGGGGCGTCTCAATGAGCAGTTCTTC. Its translation is CASTSGGRLNEQFF.

The genes are TRBV21-1 and TRBJ2-7; the table's D call TRBD1 went unverified against the DNA. TRBV21-1 is designated a pseudogene. This CDR3 has 15 amino acids. For the CDR3, the DNA is TGTGCCAGCAGCCACCGCGGGACAGTGAATACAGAGCAGTACTTC. Translating it yields CASSHRGTVNTEQYF.

This chain joins TRBV14 and TRBJ2-3; 11 nucleotides agree with TRBD2. Germline-derived CDR1 and CDR2 are SGHDN and FVKESK. V shed 6 bases, J shed 2 bases, and the junction held 7 bases outside the gene matches. This CDR3 has 16 amino acids. The chain's CDR3 is CASSRPGLAVTDTQYF. DNA of the CDR3: TGTGCCAGCAGTCGACCGGGACTAGCGGTCACAGATACGCAGTATTTT.

The gene calls are TRBV6-2 or TRBV6-3 and TRBJ2-7, with TRBD2 matching 12 bases. There are 20 residues in the CDR3. The ends lost 6 bases at V and 2 bases at J; junction bases unmatched: 20. Per the germline V gene, CDR1 is MNHEY and CDR2 is SVGEGT. Here the CDR3 reads CASSSVLISQTSGGPYEQYF. CDR3 sequence (DNA): TGTGCCAGCAGCTCCGTTCTAATTTCCCAGACTAGCGGGGGACCCTACGAGCAGTACTTC.

The V call is TRBV7-8, the J call TRBJ1-1, with D perhaps TRBD1 (5 bases). Trimming left V 4 bases short and J 5 bases short, with 11 bases between. There are 13 residues in the CDR3. CDR1 is SGHVS, CDR2 FQNEAQ, per germline. The CDR3 nucleotides read TGTGCCAGCAGCTCCCAGGCAGGGACTGAAGCTTTCTTT. The encoded protein is CASSSQAGTEAFF. Full variable domain (rest looked up from reference TRBV7-8 and TRBJ1-1): GAGVSQSPRYKVAKRGQDVALRCDPISGHVSLFWYQQALGQGPEFLTYFQNEAQLDKSGLPSDRFFAERPEGSVSTLKIQRTQQEDSAVYLCASSSQAGTEAFFGQGTRLTVV.

CDR3 region: CATSSPGASNEKLFF. Here the CDR3 DNA reads TGTGCCACCAGCAGTCCAGGGGCCTCCAATGAAAAACTGTTTTTT. The chain links TRBV15 to TRBJ1-4, with TRBD1 as a possible D gene (6 bases). The CDR3 has 15 amino acids. Germline assignment: CDR1 LNHNV and CDR2 YYDKDF (reference sequence). With 3 bases removed from V and 5 bases from J, the gap between germline ends came to 13 bases. Looking up the rest from reference TRBV15 and TRBJ1-4 gives the full variable domain: DAMVIQNPRYQVTQFGKPVTLSCSQTLNHNVMYWYQQKSSQAPKLLFHYYDKDFNNEADTPDNFQSRRPNTSFCFLDIRSPGLGDTAMYLCATSSPGASNEKLFFGSGTQLSVL.

The chain joins TRBV6-1 to TRBJ2-2; maybe TRBD1 (5 bases). The CDR3 covers 16 residues. V lost 0 bases and J 3 bases, leaving 11 bases between the germline ends. Germline V lookup: CDR1 MNHNS, CDR2 SASEGT. This CDR3 is CASSEANTGDTGELFF. Written as DNA, the CDR3 is TGTGCCAGCAGTGAAGCAAATACAGGAGACACCGGGGAGCTGTTTTTT.

This chain links TRBV5-1 with TRBJ1-2; TRBD1 matches at 8 bases. The germline V gene has CDR1 SGHRS and CDR2 YFSETQ. The CDR3 contains 15 residues. V lost 5 bases, J lost 4 bases, and 10 bases stayed unmatched. CDR3 sequence: CASSEAGGAGYGYTF. Here the CDR3 DNA reads TGCGCCAGCAGTGAGGCAGGGGGCGCGGGCTATGGCTACACCTTC.

This rearrangement joins TRBV6-6 to TRBJ2-7, with D tentatively TRBD1 (6 bases). Germline V CDR1 and CDR2: MNHNY, SVGAGI (reference sequence). Deletions cut 6 bases from V and 3 bases from J, with 15 bases between. This CDR3 spans 14 amino acids. CDR3 coding DNA: TGTGCCAGCAGGGTCCGACAGGAGAACTACGAGCAGTACTTC. This translates into CASRVRQENYEQYF.

V and J are TRBV25-1 and TRBJ2-7; 14 nucleotides line up with TRBD2. Germline loops: CDR1 MGHDK, CDR2 SYGVNS. V lost 4 bases to trimming and J lost 7 bases; unmatched junction nucleotides: 9. CDR3 length: 16 residues. CDR3 in amino acids: CASSASTSGGAGEQYF. DNA of the CDR3: TGTGCCAGCAGTGCGTCGACTAGCGGGGGGGCAGGGGAGCAGTACTTC.

V gene TRBV6-5 combines with J gene TRBJ2-7; TRBD1 matches 8 bases. The CDR3 consists of 14 residues. Germline V gives CDR1 MNHEY, CDR2 SVGAGI. With 7 bases clipped from V and 2 bases from J, the junction kept 7 bases outside the gene matches. CDR3 bases: TGTGCCAGCACCATGCGACAGGGGCCCTACGAGCAGTACTTC. Residues: CASTMRQGPYEQYF.

The chain combines TRBV30 with TRBJ1-5; D ambiguous. The germline gives CDR1 GTSNPN, CDR2 SVGIG (reference sequence). The CDR3 consists of 16 residues. V was pared by 2 bases and J by 7 bases, with 21 bases between. The CDR3 sequence: CAWSPLGGMSGQPQHF. DNA of the CDR3: TGTGCCTGGAGTCCCCTCGGAGGGATGTCGGGACAGCCCCAGCATTTT.

This clone was detected once. The genes are TRBV10-2 and TRBJ2-7; 10 bases line up with TRBD1. The CDR3 runs to 15 residues. The trim removed 9 bases at V and 3 bases at J, leaving 11 bases unmatched. Germline CDR1 and CDR2: WSHSY and SAAADI. DNA for the CDR3: TGCGCCAGTGGGACAGGGGCAACCTTAATCTACGAGCAGTACTTC. This encodes CASGTGATLIYEQYF.

CDR3 nucleotide sequence: TGTGCCAGCAGCTTCGGGGGTACTGAAGCTTTCTTT. The encoded protein is CASSFGGTEAFF. The chain employs TRBV5-4 and TRBJ1-1; D perhaps matches TRBD1 (5 bases). Germline V gene data show CDR1 as SGHNT and CDR2 as YYREEE (reference sequence). CDR3 length: 12 residues. V lost 2 bases and J 5 bases, leaving 7 bases between the germline ends.